This TCR beta chain was captured in a study of T cell repertoires in cytomegalovirus infection. Study details: Both a matching HLA type and CMV infection were indicated by public TCR beta signatures.

V gave up 3 bases and J gave up 2 bases; unmatched junction bases: 4. The germline gives CDR1 SGHTA, CDR2 FQGNSA. CDR3 size: 15 residues. This clonotype came up many times. TCRdb reprocessed the reads via MiXCR and lists one record per CDR3 protein. In the table there are hundreds of thousands of distinct CDR3 sequences, 35% to 40% of which are singletons. Material: PBMCs. This receptor was obtained from a human donor in good health (CMV status not recorded). Some clones in this sample may be carry-over from other donors' samples. This rearrangement joins TRBV7-2 to TRBJ2-5; TRBD2 matches 9 bases. In DNA, the CDR3 is TGTGCCAGCAGCTTCGGCGGGAGGGTACAAGAGACCCAGTACTTC. This sequence encodes CASSFGGRVQETQYF.